This entry is about one T cell receptor (beta chain). These data belong to a study of OX40 agonist ivuxolimab in advanced cancers. Per the germline V gene, CDR1 is SEHNR and CDR2 is FQNEAQ (reference sequence). CDR3 length equals 19 residues. Losses at the gene ends were 6 bases for V and 0 bases for J; bases not matched to a gene: 12. The method was immunoSEQ multiplex PCR; TCRdb's version includes in-frame clones alone and lacks a portion of them. Of more than 20,000 clones listed, roughly 91% are singletons. V usage is TRBV7-9 and J usage is TRBJ2-2, with 11 bases that match TRBD2. This specimen consisted of CD4+ or CD8+ T cells sorted from blood, obtained in a trial of the OX40 agonist ivuxolimab. This receptor was identified in an adult with an advanced solid tumor such as melanoma, head and neck, liver or kidney cancer. The CDR3 DNA is TGTGCCAGCAGACGCCCGGGACTAGCGGCGCTTACGAACACCGGGGAGCTGTTTTTT. This gives the protein CASRRPGLAALTNTGELFF.